This T cell receptor beta chain was retrieved from a study of T cells in Graves' hyperthyroidism and ophthalmopathy. General observations from the study: A model using 13 V-J features told ophthalmopathy apart from stable hyperthyroidism.

The TCR beta CDR3 regions underwent amplification using RNA transcripts as the source. When the TCR CDR3 underwent first-round RT-PCR, the HTBI primer set was used. Via MiXCR, TCRdb re-called the multiplex PCR reads, giving one row per CDR3 protein. Here the sample spans around 520,000 distinct CDR3 sequences, 14% being singletons. Newly diagnosed hyperthyroidism, duration under 2 months, in patients aged 18 to 65. Germline V gene sequence: CDR1 SEHNR, CDR2 FQNEAQ (reference sequence). V gave up 6 bases and J gave up 0 bases, with 14 bases separating them. This CDR3 region has 16 residues. Worth noting for this clonotype: Antigen unknown.

This clonotype was sampled from a woman between 40 and 55 years old with Graves' hyperthyroidism. This chain uses TRBV7-9 with TRBJ2-2, with D perhaps matching TRBD2 (5 bases). The sample comprised blood. CDR3: CASSPISGANTGELFF. CDR3 nucleotide sequence: TGTGCCAGCAGTCCAATAAGCGGAGCGAACACCGGGGAGCTGTTTTTT.